One sample yielded the 4 T cell receptor beta chains listed below, sequenced in a study of shared clonotypes between healthy human individuals. Assay: immunoSEQ multiplex PCR; the TCRdb copy retains only in-frame clones and omits some. Among roughly 2,000,000 clones listed, roughly 95% were seen once. Naive CD8 populations comprised CD45RO-negative cells positively selected for CCR7, excluding terminally differentiated effector memory CD45RA+ cells. Input material: naive CD8+ T cells from PBMCs. Every receptor here comes from a man aged 18 to 35 in good health. Some clones in this sample may be carry-over from other donors' samples.

This clone has just a few counts. This chain links TRBV9 with TRBJ2-7; a weak D match, TRBD1 (6 bases). Trimming cost V 0 bases and J 3 bases, with 10 bases left between them. CDR3 length: 14 amino acids. Germline assignment: CDR1 SGDLS and CDR2 YYNGEE. CDR3 residues: CASSVEGTFYEQYF. CDR3 bases: TGTGCCAGCAGCGTAGAGGGGACATTCTACGAGCAGTACTTC.

This rearrangement joins TRBV15 to TRBJ2-7; the D is unclear. Germline V lookup: CDR1 LNHNV, CDR2 YYDKDF (reference sequence). This CDR3 contains 15 residues. V lost 1 base, J lost 3 bases, and 13 bases lay in between. As DNA, the CDR3 is TGTGCCACCAGCAGAGGGGCCGCAGCTTACTACGAGCAGTACTTC. Amino acids: CATSRGAAAYYEQYF.

The rearrangement joins TRBV28 to TRBJ2-3; weak D call: TRBD2 (5 bases). CDR1 is MDHEN and CDR2 is SYDVKM in the germline V gene. The CDR3 has 16 residues. The V and J ends lost 7 bases and 0 bases respectively, with 17 bases between them. CDR3 protein: CASNADLLTSTDTQYF. The CDR3 region has the DNA TGTGCCAGCAATGCGGACTTACTGACTAGCACAGATACGCAGTATTTT.

V is TRBV7-6 and J is TRBJ2-1; D is perhaps TRBD1 or TRBD2 (7 bases each). V lost 5 bases to trimming and J lost 3 bases, with 17 bases between them. There are 16 residues in the CDR3. The germline CDR1 and CDR2 sequences are SGHVS and FNYEAQ. In DNA form, the CDR3 reads TGTGCCAGCAGCACCCGAGGGAGGGGGCTCTACAATGAGCAGTTCTTC. This sequence encodes CASSTRGRGLYNEQFF.